A single sample is the source of the 10 T cell receptor beta chains below, sequenced in a study of brain T cells in children with intractable seizures. Time point denoted: blood from clinic visit 5 months post-surgery; TSC patient then seizure free. Sequenced by immunoSEQ multiplex PCR; TCRdb stores in-frame clones only, minus some. The sample has a few hundred thousand clones, 85% to 95% seen once. The material was peripheral blood, obtained 4 to 6 months after surgery. The receptors here all came from a boy under three years old with tuberous sclerosis and intractable seizures.

This chain joins TRBV6-1 and TRBJ1-2; weak D call: TRBD1 (6 bases). Trimming cost V 3 bases and J 4 bases, with 6 bases left between them. Germline lookup yields CDR1 MNHNS and CDR2 SASEGT. The CDR3 runs 12 residues. The CDR3 DNA reads as TGTGCCAGCAGTGACAGGGGCTATGGCTACACCTTC. It translates to CASSDRGYGYTF.

The V call is TRBV11-2, the J call TRBJ1-4; D not resolved. The V gene's germline CDR1 is SGHAT and CDR2 FQNNGV. The CDR3 runs to 16 residues. Trimming removed 1 base from V and 0 bases from J, with 9 bases in between. CDR3 in amino acids: CASSLVPATTNEKLFF. As DNA, the CDR3 is TGTGCCAGCAGCTTAGTCCCAGCGACAACTAATGAAAAACTGTTTTTT.

The chain uses TRBV4-1 and TRBJ1-2; D is possibly TRBD1 (6 bases). Per germline, CDR1 MGHRA and CDR2 YSYEKL. The CDR3 length is 14 residues. Trimming removed 0 bases at V and 8 bases at J, with 13 bases between. CDR3 in DNA: TGCGCCAGCAGCCAAGATGGCGGGGGCTGGGGCTACACCTTC. Its protein product is CASSQDGGGWGYTF.

The chain is built from TRBV28 and TRBJ1-5; D unclear. V gave up 4 bases and J gave up 0 bases, with 7 bases separating them. This CDR3 contains 14 residues. Germline loops: CDR1 MDHEN, CDR2 SYDVKM. The CDR3 loop reads CASSWTLSNQPQHF. As DNA, the CDR3 is TGTGCCAGCAGTTGGACCCTTAGCAATCAGCCCCAGCATTTT.

The chain links TRBV5-1 to TRBJ2-3, with a possible D match to TRBD1 (6 bases). V was clipped by 0 bases and J by 5 bases, with 10 bases between them. This CDR3 has 14 residues. CDR1 SGHRS and CDR2 YFSETQ come from the germline V gene. The CDR3 nucleotides are TGCGCCAGCAGCTTGGACAGGGCTGGAGATACGCAGTATTTT. Protein: CASSLDRAGDTQYF.

The genes are TRBV25-1 and TRBJ1-1; D is unclear. Germline loops: CDR1 MGHDK, CDR2 SYGVNS. V lost 5 bases and J lost 1, with 8 bases in between. The CDR3 runs to 13 residues. The CDR3 region has the DNA TGTGCCAGCAGTCCGGCAGGGAACACTGAAGCTTTCTTT. Translation: CASSPAGNTEAFF.

V and J are TRBV5-4 and TRBJ2-3; D uncertain. Trimming stripped 4 bases from V and 6 bases from J, with 9 bases between. The CDR3 loop spans 12 amino acids. Germline CDR1 SGHNT, CDR2 YYREEE (reference sequence). The CDR3 is CASSVDLDTQYF. CDR3 DNA: TGTGCCAGCAGCGTCGACCTGGATACGCAGTATTTT.

The V and J genes are TRBV11-2 and TRBJ2-5, with D possibly matching TRBD1 (5 bases). There are 12 residues in the CDR3. In germline, CDR1 is SGHAT, CDR2 FQNNGV. The V gene lost 4 bases and the J gene lost 4 bases, with 7 bases spanning the gap. In nucleotides, the CDR3 is TGTGCCAGCAGCTCAGGGATAGAGACCCAGTACTTC. Translation gives CASSSGIETQYF.

The chain uses TRBV30 and TRBJ2-1, with 9 positions matching TRBD2. This CDR3 is built from 14 residues. V lost 2 bases, J lost 5 bases, and 4 bases stayed unmatched. Germline CDR1 is GTSNPN and CDR2 is SVGIG (reference sequence). The CDR3, as DNA: TGTGCCTGGAGTAAGTCTAGCGGGGACAATGAGCAGTTCTTC. The encoded protein is CAWSKSSGDNEQFF.

This chain connects TRBV6-5 to TRBJ2-7; the D gene is possibly TRBD2 (5 bases). The CDR3 runs 12 residues. Trimming shortened V by 7 bases and J by 6 bases, and 13 bases separated the two germline ends. CDR1 and CDR2 from the germline V gene are MNHEY and SVGAGI. The CDR3 reads CASTLGAGEQYF. CDR3 DNA: TGTGCCAGCACCTTAGGCGCGGGCGAGCAGTACTTC.